This T cell receptor (beta chain) comes out of a study of T-cell memory formation after mild COVID-19. In TCRdb, the 5' RACE reads were re-called with MiXCR into one record per CDR3 protein. The sample shows 580,000 or so distinct CDR3 sequences, approximately 15% of them seen only once. J lost 1 base, V lost 5 bases, and 3 bases had no gene match. CDR1 KGHDR and CDR2 SFDVKD come from the germline V gene. The CDR3 consists of 14 residues. This receptor was obtained from an adult woman who had mild COVID-19 (a few samples of this study predate the infection). Cell type and time point are not known. The specimen sequenced was PBMCs or a T cell subset sorted from them (not recorded which). The gene calls are TRBV24-1 and TRBJ1-1; 7 positions match TRBD1. The CDR3 loop is CATSAAGGNTEAFF. The CDR3 nucleotides read TGTGCCACCAGTGCCGCAGGGGGGAACACTGAAGCTTTCTTT.